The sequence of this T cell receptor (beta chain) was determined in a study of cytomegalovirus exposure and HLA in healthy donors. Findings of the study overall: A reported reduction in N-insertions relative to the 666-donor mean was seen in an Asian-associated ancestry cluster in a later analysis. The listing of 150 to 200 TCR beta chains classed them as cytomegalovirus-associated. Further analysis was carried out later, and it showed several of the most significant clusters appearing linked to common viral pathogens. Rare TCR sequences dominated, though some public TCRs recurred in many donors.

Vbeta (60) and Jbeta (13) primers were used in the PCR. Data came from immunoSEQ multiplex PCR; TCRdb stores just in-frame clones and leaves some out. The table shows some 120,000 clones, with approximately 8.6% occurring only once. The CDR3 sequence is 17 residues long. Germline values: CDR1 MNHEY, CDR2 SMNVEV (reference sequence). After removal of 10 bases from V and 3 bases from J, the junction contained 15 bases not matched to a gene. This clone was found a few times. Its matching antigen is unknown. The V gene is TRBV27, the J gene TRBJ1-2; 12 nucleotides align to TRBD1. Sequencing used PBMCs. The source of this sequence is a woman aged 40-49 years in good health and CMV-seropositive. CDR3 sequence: CATAPRDRGRVDYGYTF. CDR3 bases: TGTGCCACCGCTCCGAGGGACAGGGGGCGGGTAGACTATGGCTACACCTTC.